The clone carrying this TCR beta chain was detected once. Its target is unknown. Sequenced by immunoSEQ multiplex PCR; TCRdb stores in-frame clones only, minus some. This sample has 350,000 to 400,000 clones; 70% to 90% occur once, and the top ten carry about 2%. The sample comes from a study of Ad26.COV2.S vaccination and SARS-CoV-2 variants. General study results and limits: Possibly, TCR breadth and depth analyses underestimated total T cell responses.

CDR3 length: 14 amino acids. Germline-derived CDR1 and CDR2 are SEHNR and FQNEAQ (reference sequence). The V gene end was trimmed by 0 bases and the J gene end by 14 bases; junction bases not matched to a gene: 4. This sample's treatment: around 19 received Ad26.COV2.S at low or high dose, single or two shots; several received placebo; per-sample allocation not given. Following the first vaccine or placebo injection, samples were taken on day 63. Vaccination employed an Ad26 vector expressing the Wuhan-strain SARS-CoV-2 spike. The V call is TRBV7-9, the J call TRBJ2-1, with 13 bases matching TRBD2. This TCR derives from a person between 18 and 65 years old who received the Ad26.COV2.S COVID-19 vaccine or a placebo. Sequences were derived from peripheral blood, sampled in a trial of Ad26.COV2.S vaccine versus placebo. The CDR3 region has the DNA TGTGCCAGCAGCTTAGCCGAGACTAGCGGGAGGAAGTTCTTC. It encodes CASSLAETSGRKFF.